This T cell receptor (beta chain) was recorded in a study of blood T cell repertoires in COVID-19. Overall study: Samples came from the United States, Italy and Spain, spanning acute and convalescent COVID-19. T cells, B-cell-depleted T cells, or PBMCs supplied cDNA or gDNA.

Original analysis: Estimation of nucleated cell counts relied on the amplification of reference gene primers. TCRdb's table, derived via immunoSEQ multiplex PCR, lists solely in-frame clones and lacks some. The V and J calls and the clone size are those of that table, but D and trimming were determined from the DNA. The sample holds 90,000 to 150,000 clones; 82% are singletons and the top ten take 9% to 14%. Between the trimmed V and J ends, which lost 2 bases and 7 bases, there was a span of 9 bases. This CDR3 spans 13 amino acids. Germline CDR1 reads SGHDN; CDR2 reads FVKESK. This clone has only one observation.

The TCR was taken from a human donor in a cohort sampled during active COVID-19. The chain has TRBV14 and TRBJ1-5; no definite D call. Material: peripheral blood. CDR3: CASSQYPGQPQHF. The CDR3 nucleotides read TGTGCCAGCAGCCAATACCCGGGGCAGCCCCAGCATTTT.